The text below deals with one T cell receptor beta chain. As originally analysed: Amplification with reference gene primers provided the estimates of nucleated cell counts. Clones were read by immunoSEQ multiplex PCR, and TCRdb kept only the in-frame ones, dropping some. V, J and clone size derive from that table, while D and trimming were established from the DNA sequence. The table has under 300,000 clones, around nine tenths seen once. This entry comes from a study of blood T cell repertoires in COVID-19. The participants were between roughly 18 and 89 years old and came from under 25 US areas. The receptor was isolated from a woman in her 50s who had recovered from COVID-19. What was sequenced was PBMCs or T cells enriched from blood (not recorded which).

CDR3 sequence reads: CAWCRGGEGVNEQFF. The CDR3 bases are TGTGCCTGGTGCAGGGGTGGGGAGGGGGTCAATGAGCAGTTCTTC. V and J are TRBV30 and TRBJ2-1, with D perhaps matching TRBD2 (7 bases). CDR3 length: 15 amino acids. CDR1 is GTSNPN and CDR2 is SVGIG in the germline V gene (reference sequence). V was pared by 5 bases and J by 6 bases, with 20 bases between.